Listed below are T cell receptor beta chains from one sample, sequenced in a study of graft-versus-host responses after intestinal transplantation. The table came from immunoSEQ multiplex PCR; TCRdb's copy has only in-frame clones and leaves some out. The sample carries tens of thousands of clones, 94% recorded once. No antigens are known for them. The sequencing here drew on unstimulated CD4+ T cells sorted from spleen or lymph node cells, taken before transplant. Receptors were obtained from a human donor who was the organ donor for an intestinal transplant. The CDR3 runs from the conserved cysteine through the conserved F or W. Each record gives: V gene, J gene, D gene, CDR3 protein, CDR3 DNA. The D gene is left open where the match is weak.

TRBV28	TRBJ2-5	TRBD1	CASKKYRGPETQYF	TGTGCCAGCAAAAAATACAGGGGGCCGGAGACCCAGTACTTC
TRBV4-1	TRBJ1-1	-	CASSQVPWEGNTEAFF	TGCGCCAGCAGCCAAGTCCCCTGGGAGGGCAACACTGAAGCTTTCTTT
TRBV4-1	TRBJ1-1	-	CASSQDWQGRNTEAFF	TGCGCCAGCAGCCAAGATTGGCAGGGGCGGAACACTGAAGCTTTCTTT
TRBV7-2	TRBJ1-2	-	CASSLGRQAYGYTF	TGTGCCAGCAGCTTAGGTCGGCAGGCCTATGGCTACACCTTC
TRBV10-3	TRBJ1-3	-	CAISESPGNTIYF	TGTGCCATCAGTGAGTCTCCCGGAAACACCATATATTTT
TRBV27	TRBJ2-3	-	CASSSRPGRSGRADTQYF	TGTGCCAGCAGTTCCCGCCCCGGGCGATCAGGTCGGGCAGATACGCAGTATTTT
TRBV21-1	TRBJ1-3	-	CASSKGGQSLRSSGNTIYF	TGTGCCAGCAGCAAAGGGGGCCAAAGCTTACGGAGCTCTGGAAACACCATATATTTT
TRBV2	TRBJ2-1	-	CASSDRDNEQFF	TGTGCCAGCAGTGACAGGGACAATGAGCAGTTCTTC
TRBV9	TRBJ1-6	-	CASSVGDRGPANSPLHF	TGTGCCAGCAGCGTCGGGGACCGGGGGCCTGCAAATTCACCCCTCCACTTT
TRBV19	TRBJ1-5	-	CASIGPLLNQPQHF	TGTGCCAGTATAGGACCCCTATTAAATCAGCCCCAGCATTTT